Included here is one T cell receptor (beta chain) sequence, with context. At one end the junction does not follow the germline gene, possibly because of a read error. Germline-derived CDR1 and CDR2 are MNHEY and SMNVEV (reference sequence). This CDR3 is built from 15 residues. The data were taken from a study of blood T cell repertoires in COVID-19. Study background: Collection of acute and convalescent COVID-19 samples took place in the United States, Italy and Spain. PBMCs, B-cell-depleted T cells, or T cells were the source of the cDNA or gDNA that made up the material.

Measured with immunoSEQ multiplex PCR; TCRdb has only the in-frame clones, and not every one. The sample carries approximately 82,000 clones, 85% to 90% recorded once. Individuals aged about 18 to 95 years were recruited from 24 US areas. The study assigned cohorts using participant-reported clinical history. The source is a woman between 50 and 59 years old with acute COVID-19. The chain combines TRBV27 with TRBJ2-7; 7 nucleotides line up with TRBD2. The sequencing input was PBMCs or T cells enriched from blood (not recorded which). The CDR3 DNA reads TGTGCCAACAGTTTTGTGCGGGAGACCTCCTACGAGCAGTACTTC. It specifies CANSFVRETSYEQYF.